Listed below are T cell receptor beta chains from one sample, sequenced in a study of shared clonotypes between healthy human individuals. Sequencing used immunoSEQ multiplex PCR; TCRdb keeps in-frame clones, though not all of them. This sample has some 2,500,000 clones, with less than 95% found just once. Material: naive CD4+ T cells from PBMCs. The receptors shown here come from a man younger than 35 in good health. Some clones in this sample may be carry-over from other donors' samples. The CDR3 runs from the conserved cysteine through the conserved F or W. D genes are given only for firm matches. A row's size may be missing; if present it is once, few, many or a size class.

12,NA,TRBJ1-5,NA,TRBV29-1,TGCAGCGTCCGGCAGGGCAATCAGCCCCAGCATTTT,CSVRQGNQPQHF
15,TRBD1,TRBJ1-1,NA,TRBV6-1,TGTGCCAGCAGGGGACAGGGGGAGTTGAACACTGAAGCTTTCTTT,CASRGQGELNTEAFF
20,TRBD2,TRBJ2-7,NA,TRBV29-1,TGCAGCGTTGATGCTCAGAAGAGGTCTAGCGGGAGGCCGCTGGGGGACGAGCAGTACTTC,CSVDAQKRSSGRPLGDEQYF
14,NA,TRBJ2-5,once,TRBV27,TGTGCCAGCAGTTTATCTCGCTATCAAGAGACCCAGTACTTC,CASSLSRYQETQYF
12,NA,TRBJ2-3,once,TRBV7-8,TGTGCCAGCAGCTTCGACAAGGATACGCAGTATTTT,CASSFDKDTQYF
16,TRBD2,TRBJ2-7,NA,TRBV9,TGTGCCAGCAGCGCCTCCGGGACTAGCGGGAACCGCGAGCAGTACTTC,CASSASGTSGNREQYF
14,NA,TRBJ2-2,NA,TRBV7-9,TGTGCCAGCAGCGTAACAGGGAACACCGGGGAGCTGTTTTTT,CASSVTGNTGELFF
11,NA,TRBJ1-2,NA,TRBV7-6,TGTGCCAGCAGCTCGGAATTTAGCTACACCTTC,CASSSEFSYTF
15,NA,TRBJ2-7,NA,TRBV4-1,TGCGCCAGCAGCCAAGATATGGGGGCCCCCTTTGAGCAGTACTTC,CASSQDMGAPFEQYF
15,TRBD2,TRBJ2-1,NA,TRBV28,TGTGCCAGCAGTTTAGGACTAGCGGCCTACAATGAGCAGTTCTTC,CASSLGLAAYNEQFF
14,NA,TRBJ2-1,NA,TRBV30,TGTGCCTGGAGTATTTCGGGGAACTACAATGAGCAGTTCTTC,CAWSISGNYNEQFF
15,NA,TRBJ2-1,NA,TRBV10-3,TGTGCCATCAGTGAGCCGCGAGGTCCGTACAATGAGCAGTTCTTC,CAISEPRGPYNEQFF
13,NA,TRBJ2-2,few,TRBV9,TGTGCCAGCTCCTTTTATTCCACCGGGGAGCTGTTTTTT,CASSFYSTGELFF
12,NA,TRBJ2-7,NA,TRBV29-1,TGCAGCGTTGGTTTCAGCGACTACGAGCAGTACTTC,CSVGFSDYEQYF
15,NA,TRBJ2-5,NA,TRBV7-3,TGTGCCAGCAGCTCCAATGGACAGCTAGGGGCGACCCAGTACTTC,CASSSNGQLGATQYF
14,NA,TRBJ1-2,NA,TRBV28,TGTGCCATCAAACACCCCCGGGAAACCGATGGCTACACCTTC,CAIKHPRETDGYTF
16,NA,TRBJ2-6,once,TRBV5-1,TGCGCCAGCAGCTTGGACATAGTTACCGGGGCCAACGTCCTGACTTTC,CASSLDIVTGANVLTF
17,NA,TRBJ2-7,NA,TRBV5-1,TGCGCCAGCAAGCGTCAAGGGGCAGGGAGTAAAAACTACGAGCAGTACTTC,CASKRQGAGSKNYEQYF
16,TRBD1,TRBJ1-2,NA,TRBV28,TGTGCCAGCAGTCCCCGAACGGGGGCAGGGGGCTATGGCTACACCTTC,CASSPRTGAGGYGYTF
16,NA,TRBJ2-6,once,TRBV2,TGTGCCAGCAGTGAAGCTCGAATCTCTGGGGCCAACGTCCTGACTTTC,CASSEARISGANVLTF
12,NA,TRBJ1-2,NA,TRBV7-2,TGTGCCAGCAGCTTACAGGGCAATGGCTACACCTTC,CASSLQGNGYTF
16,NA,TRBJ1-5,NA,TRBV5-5,TGTGCCAGCAGTCCTCGATTCCCAGGGGTTAATCAGCCCCAGCATTTT,CASSPRFPGVNQPQHF
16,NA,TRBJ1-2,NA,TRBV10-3,TGTGCCATCAGTGAGTCGGAGGTCCTCTTGAACTATGGCTACACCTTC,CAISESEVLLNYGYTF
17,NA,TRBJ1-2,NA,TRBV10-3,TGTGCCATCAGTGAGCCACCCCTCTGGACAGTGCGCTATGGCTACACCTTC,CAISEPPLWTVRYGYTF
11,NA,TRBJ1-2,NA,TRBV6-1,TGTGCCAGCAGTCCTAACTATGGCTACACCTTC,CASSPNYGYTF
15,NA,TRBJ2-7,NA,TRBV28,TGTGCCAGCAGCTTGGAGGGGGTAAGCTCCTACGAGCAGTACTTC,CASSLEGVSSYEQYF
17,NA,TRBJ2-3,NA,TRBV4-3,TGCGCCAGCAGCCAAGATTGGGGAGGGGGCAGGGCAGATACGCAGTATTTT,CASSQDWGGGRADTQYF
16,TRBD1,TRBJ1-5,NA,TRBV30,TGTGCCTGCTCCCCCTGGTACAGGGGAGGCAATCAGCCCCAGCATTTT,CACSPWYRGGNQPQHF
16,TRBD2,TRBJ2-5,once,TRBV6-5,TGTGCCAGCAGTTACGGGACTAGCGGGAGTCAAGAGACCCAGTACTTC,CASSYGTSGSQETQYF
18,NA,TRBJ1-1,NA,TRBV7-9,TGTGCCAGCAGCCTAGGAGTGGGGTTGGTGGGCATGAACACTGAAGCTTTCTTT,CASSLGVGLVGMNTEAFF
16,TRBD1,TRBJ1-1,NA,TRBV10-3,TGTGCCATCAGTGAATCCGAAGGGGGCCGGGGCACTGAAGCTTTCTTT,CAISESEGGRGTEAFF
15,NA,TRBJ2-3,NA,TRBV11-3,TGTGCCAGCAGCTTAGGATCTAGAGGCACAGATACGCAGTATTTT,CASSLGSRGTDTQYF
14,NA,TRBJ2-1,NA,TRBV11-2,TGTGCCAGCAGCTTGTCTCAGGGGGGGCCAGGGCAGTTCTTC,CASSLSQGGPGQFF
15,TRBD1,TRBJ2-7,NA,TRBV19,TGTGCCAGTAGTCTTAACGACAGGGAAGCCTACGAGCAGTACTTC,CASSLNDREAYEQYF
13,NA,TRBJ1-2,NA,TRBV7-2,TGTGCCAGCAGCTTAGACACGAACTATGGCTACACCTTC,CASSLDTNYGYTF
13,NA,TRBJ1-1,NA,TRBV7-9,TGTGCCAGCAGCTTACAGACAGACACTGAAGCTTTCTTT,CASSLQTDTEAFF
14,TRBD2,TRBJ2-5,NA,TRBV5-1,TGCGCCAGCAGCCCGACGATGGGAGGGGAGACCCAGTACTTC,CASSPTMGGETQYF
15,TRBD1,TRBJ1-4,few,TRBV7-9,TGTGCCAGCAGCCAAACACCAGGGACAGGAGAAAAACTGTTTTTT,CASSQTPGTGEKLFF
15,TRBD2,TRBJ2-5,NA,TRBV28,TGTGCCAGCAGTTTCGGACTAGCGGGAGCAGAGACCCAGTACTTC,CASSFGLAGAETQYF
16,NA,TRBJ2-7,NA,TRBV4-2,TGTGCCAGCAGCCAAGGAATTTGGGGGCCGTCCTACGAGCAGTACTTC,CASSQGIWGPSYEQYF
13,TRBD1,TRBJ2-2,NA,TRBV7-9,TGTGCCAGCAGCGCGGACAGGCCCGGGGAGCTGTTTTTT,CASSADRPGELFF